This note documents a single T cell receptor (beta chain) sequence. Profiled with immunoSEQ multiplex PCR; TCRdb holds only in-frame clones, not every one. The sample contains tens of thousands of clones, about 63% of which appear only once. The sample comes from a study of cytotoxic CD8 clonotypes in ibrutinib-treated CLL. This CDR3 is 17 amino acids long. Looked up from germline, CDR1 is SGHTA and CDR2 is FQGNSA. V was clipped by 4 bases and J by 2 bases; unmatched bases: 6. The sequence derives from a human donor with chronic lymphocytic leukemia. Sequencing used PBMCs, obtained after 12 months of ibrutinib treatment. The rearrangement joins TRBV7-2 to TRBJ2-1, with 12 bases identical to TRBD2. The CDR3 nucleotides read TGTGCCAGCAGCTCGAACCTAGCGGGGGGGCCCTACAATGAGCAGTTCTTC. Translated, it gives CASSSNLAGGPYNEQFF.